The rows below give T cell receptor beta chains drawn from one sample of a study of cytomegalovirus exposure and HLA in healthy donors. Profiling relied on immunoSEQ multiplex PCR, and the TCRdb table lists in-frame clones only, not all of them. Of about 180,000 clones in the sample, around 85% were seen once. Sequencing was done on a sample of PBMCs. These receptors all come from a young man in good health and CMV-seropositive. Each CDR3 is given with its conserved first and last residue. A D gene is named only where the DNA matches it firmly. For some rows the clone size is stated as once, few or many, or as a class when expanded; others skip it.

clone size: NA
J gene: TRBJ2-5
D gene: TRBD2
V gene: TRBV10-1
CDR3 DNA: TGCGCCAGCAGTGAGGGGACTAGCCAAGAGACCCAGTACTTC
CDR3 protein: CASSEGTSQETQYF

clone size: NA
J gene: TRBJ1-2
D gene: TRBD1
V gene: TRBV6-5
CDR3 DNA: TGTGCCAGCAGTCGACCGGGACAGGGCTATGGCTACACCTTC
CDR3 protein: CASSRPGQGYGYTF

clone size: NA
J gene: TRBJ1-5
D gene: NA
V gene: TRBV28
CDR3 DNA: TGTGCCAGCAGTTTAAATCAGGGGACCAATCAGCCCCAGCATTTT
CDR3 protein: CASSLNQGTNQPQHF

clone size: NA
J gene: TRBJ2-5
D gene: TRBD2
V gene: TRBV2
CDR3 DNA: TGTGCCAGCAGTGAAGTTGCGGGGGGGGAAGAGACCCAGTACTTC
CDR3 protein: CASSEVAGGEETQYF

clone size: NA
J gene: TRBJ1-4
D gene: TRBD1
V gene: TRBV6-5
CDR3 DNA: TGTGCCAGCAGTTACGACAGGGGGGGGCTAAATGAAAAACTGTTTTTT
CDR3 protein: CASSYDRGGLNEKLFF

clone size: NA
J gene: TRBJ2-6
D gene: TRBD2
V gene: TRBV28
CDR3 DNA: TGTGCCAGCAGTTTAGGGGGGGCTGGGGCCAACGTCCTGACTTTC
CDR3 protein: CASSLGGAGANVLTF

clone size: NA
J gene: TRBJ2-1
D gene: NA
V gene: TRBV27
CDR3 DNA: TGTGCCAGCAGTTTCGCAGGGCTCTCCTACAATGAGCAGTTCTTC
CDR3 protein: CASSFAGLSYNEQFF

clone size: NA
J gene: TRBJ2-7
D gene: NA
V gene: TRBV5-1
CDR3 DNA: TGCGCCAGCAGCTTGGGACAGGATCGGTACGAGCAGTACTTC
CDR3 protein: CASSLGQDRYEQYF

clone size: once
J gene: TRBJ2-7
D gene: TRBD2
V gene: TRBV11-3
CDR3 DNA: TGTGCCAGTCGTTCTAGCGGGGACTCCTACGAGCAGTACTTC
CDR3 protein: CASRSSGDSYEQYF

clone size: NA
J gene: TRBJ1-4
D gene: NA
V gene: TRBV6-6
CDR3 DNA: TGTGCCAGCAGACACCTCAGGGAAAAACTGTTTTTT
CDR3 protein: CASRHLREKLFF

clone size: once
J gene: TRBJ1-1
D gene: NA
V gene: TRBV5-1
CDR3 DNA: TGCGCCAGCAGCACGCTCGGGGGAAACACTGAAGCTTTCTTT
CDR3 protein: CASSTLGGNTEAFF

clone size: NA
J gene: TRBJ2-1
D gene: NA
V gene: TRBV19
CDR3 DNA: TGTGCCAGTAGTCAGGGCCCGTTCGAGAATGAGCAGTTCTTC
CDR3 protein: CASSQGPFENEQFF

clone size: NA
J gene: TRBJ2-2
D gene: TRBD2
V gene: TRBV7-2
CDR3 DNA: TGTGCCAGCAGAGTAGGACTAGCGGGAGGCAGCACCGGGGAGCTGTTTTTT
CDR3 protein: CASRVGLAGGSTGELFF

clone size: NA
J gene: TRBJ2-1
D gene: TRBD2
V gene: TRBV27
CDR3 DNA: TGTGCCAGCAGTCCTCTAGCGGGAGGGCCTTCGGATGAGCAGTTCTTC
CDR3 protein: CASSPLAGGPSDEQFF

clone size: NA
J gene: TRBJ2-7
D gene: TRBD1
V gene: TRBV5-4
CDR3 DNA: TGTGCCAGCAGCAACACCGGGACAGGGGGAGACGAGCAGTACTTC
CDR3 protein: CASSNTGTGGDEQYF

clone size: once
J gene: TRBJ2-3
D gene: NA
V gene: TRBV7-9
CDR3 DNA: TGTGCCAGCAGTGCCTCGGGGAAAACAGATACGCAGTATTTT
CDR3 protein: CASSASGKTDTQYF

clone size: NA
J gene: TRBJ2-5
D gene: TRBD2
V gene: TRBV30
CDR3 DNA: TGTGCCTGGAGTCATACGGGAGGGCCGGGTGAGACCCAGTACTTC
CDR3 protein: CAWSHTGGPGETQYF

clone size: NA
J gene: TRBJ2-2
D gene: NA
V gene: TRBV28
CDR3 DNA: TGTGCCAGCCTCTTCCAGGTTGCGAACACCGGGGAGCTGTTTTTT
CDR3 protein: CASLFQVANTGELFF